A selection of T cell receptor beta chains follows, all from one sample in a study of blood T cell repertoires in COVID-19. Profiled with immunoSEQ multiplex PCR; TCRdb holds only in-frame clones, not every one. The table records 100,000 or so clones, approximately 92% of them present only once. Sequenced sample: peripheral blood. The receptors here all came from a woman over 75 with acute or convalescent COVID-19. CDR3s include the opening cysteine and the closing phenylalanine or tryptophan. D genes are given only for firm matches. For some rows the clone size is stated as once, few or many, or as a class when expanded; others skip it.

d_call,v_call,j_call,clone_size,cdr3_nt,cdr3_aa
-,TRBV7-2,TRBJ1-3,-,TGTGCCAGCAGCAGGGAGCCCGGAAACACCATATATTTT,CASSREPGNTIYF
TRBD2,TRBV10-1,TRBJ2-5,many,TGCGCCAGCAGTGAGTCGGCGGGGGGGCGCGAGACCCAGTACTTC,CASSESAGGRETQYF
TRBD2,TRBV5-4,TRBJ2-3,-,TGTGCCAGCAGCTTGGAACTAGCGGGGGCGCCCACAGATACGCAGTATTTT,CASSLELAGAPTDTQYF
TRBD1,TRBV7-2,TRBJ1-3,-,TGTGCCAGCAGCACCCGGGACAGGGGAAACACCATATATTTT,CASSTRDRGNTIYF
TRBD2,TRBV27,TRBJ2-1,-,TGTGCCAGCAGTTCTCCGGGACTAGCTCTCAATGAGCAGTTCTTC,CASSSPGLALNEQFF
TRBD2,TRBV6-1,TRBJ2-7,-,TGTGCCAGCAGTGAAGTAGGCGGGGGCTCCTACGAGCAGTACTTC,CASSEVGGGSYEQYF
TRBD1,TRBV9,TRBJ2-2,-,TGTGCCAGCAGCTCCCCCGGGACAGGGGGCACCGGGGAGCTGTTTTTT,CASSSPGTGGTGELFF
TRBD1,TRBV25-1,TRBJ1-2,-,TGTGCCAGCAGGACAGGGGTAGGGGATGGCTACACCTTC,CASRTGVGDGYTF
-,TRBV2,TRBJ1-2,few,TGTGCCAGCTCCTGGCAGGGGTTAAAGTATGGCTACACCTTC,CASSWQGLKYGYTF
TRBD1,TRBV5-1,TRBJ2-1,once,TGCGCCAGCAGCTTGGGGACAGGGGGAACCGGTGAGCAGTTCTTC,CASSLGTGGTGEQFF
TRBD1,TRBV3-1/TRBV3-2,TRBJ1-2,-,TGTGCCAGCAGCCAATCTGGACAGGGGCATAACTATGGCTACACCTTC,CASSQSGQGHNYGYTF
-,TRBV7-2,TRBJ2-5,-,TGTGCCAGCAGCTCCCCCCCCTGGGGCAGGGCCTCGGGAGAGACCCAGTACTTC,CASSSPPWGRASGETQYF
-,TRBV5-6,TRBJ1-5,-,TGTGCCAGCAGCTTAGGACTGCTCAATCAGCCCCAGCATTTT,CASSLGLLNQPQHF
-,TRBV3-1/TRBV3-2,TRBJ1-5,-,TGTGCCAGCAGCCAAGGGGGAAGCGGATGGCAGCCCCAGCATTTT,CASSQGGSGWQPQHF
-,TRBV30,TRBJ1-4,-,TGTGCCTGGAGTATGGCCCCGGGGGTAGATGAAAAACTGTTTTTT,CAWSMAPGVDEKLFF
-,TRBV27,TRBJ1-1,-,TGTGCCAGCAACTCAGGGGTTAGCACTGAAGCTTTCTTT,CASNSGVSTEAFF
TRBD1,TRBV10-3,TRBJ1-1,-,TGTGCCATCAGGCTGACCGGGACAGAGGGAACTGAAGCTTTCTTT,CAIRLTGTEGTEAFF
TRBD2,TRBV5-1,TRBJ2-2,-,TGCGCCAGCAGCTTGGTAGTAGCGGGAATGAACACCGGGGAGCTGTTTTTT,CASSLVVAGMNTGELFF
TRBD1,TRBV20-1,TRBJ2-7,-,TGCAGCCATGGGACAGCCTACGAGCAGTACTTC,CSHGTAYEQYF
-,TRBV6-5,TRBJ1-1,-,TGTGCCAGCAGTTACCAGGGGCCCACTGAAGCTTTCTTT,CASSYQGPTEAFF
TRBD1,TRBV5-8,TRBJ1-2,-,TGTGCCAGCATGGACAGGGCGGGGCACCCTGGCTACACCTTC,CASMDRAGHPGYTF
-,TRBV7-8,TRBJ2-3,-,TGTGCCAGCAGCTTAGTTCCGGGAGCGGGAGATACGCAGTATTTT,CASSLVPGAGDTQYF